Given below is one T cell receptor (beta chain) in context. Its antigen is not identified. This entry is derived from a study of T cell responses to AZD1222 COVID-19 vaccine. General study points: There were mostly white British donors and more females than males, and clonal diversity was possibly underestimated. The study found Spike-specific TCR breadth and depth rose after two AZD1222 doses.

Per the germline V gene, CDR1 is MNHEY and CDR2 is SMNVEV (reference sequence). CDR3 length: 16 residues. The germline V and J ends were trimmed by 8 bases and 0 bases, with 16 bases remaining between them. Repertoires were generated with immunoSEQ multiplex PCR, while TCRdb's copy carries only in-frame clones and drops some. Of about 140,000 clones detected, around 92% appear once; the ten largest clones hold about 12%. The TCR was taken from an adult who had recovered from COVID-19. The sample in question was peripheral blood, obtained after recovery from COVID-19. The gene calls are TRBV27 and TRBJ1-4; D unresolved. CDR3 protein: CASCGRSYATNEKLFF. The CDR3 coding sequence is TGTGCCAGCTGTGGCAGATCTTATGCAACTAATGAAAAACTGTTTTTT.